This note documents a single T cell receptor beta chain sequence. It has no known antigen specificity. Base qualities are not provided; no much larger clone lies one nucleotide away. The source of the sample is a study of CD4 T cells in relation to SARS-CoV-2 and coronaviruses (dated by TCRdb to the early 2020s). For the wider study: The ViraFEST assay cultured PBMCs with antigen for under 13 days, then sequenced TCR beta CDR3s to find antigen-specific clonal expansions. The negative reference condition was either a culture with an HIV-1 Nef peptide pool or a culture with no peptide. HLA restriction was mapped for shared crossreactive spike epitopes using patient-derived lymphoblastoid cell lines. At the level of individual TCR clonotypes, the study measured memory CD4+ T cell crossreactivity between SARS-CoV-2 spike protein and common cold coronavirus spike proteins. The Adaptive Biotechnologies TCR-sequencing kit was used to sequence samples from a few pre-COVID donors and the naive versus memory experiments, whereas other data were Illumina-based. A different, Illumina-based TCR-beta assay was used to sequence expansion assays from other donors in the study. What the authors observed across the whole study: Small numbers of patients and of tested TCRs were a limitation of the study. Crossreactivity analysis was centred on spike protein, so crossreactivity against other viral proteins was not assessed. Because no donor provided both pre-pandemic and post-infection samples, tracing the source of pre-existing responses was limited. Crossreactive clones showed significantly weaker SARS-CoV-2-driven expansion than monoreactive clones, consistent with antigenic imprinting. In roughly two thirds of donors, memory CD4+ clonotypes turned up that crossrecognized SARS-CoV-2 and at least one common cold coronavirus spike.

A distance of 14 bases separates the germline ends of V and J, which lose 6 bases and 0 bases respectively. Its CDR3 holds 15 amino acids, cysteine through phenylalanine. Here the CDR3 DNA is all that survives: 45 bases in frame from base 1. The germline V gene supplies CDR1 MDHEN and CDR2 SYDVKM. CD4+ T cells from unexposed donors were collected before the COVID-19 pandemic (2011-2018). After 10 days of culture, CD4+ T cells were isolated with the EasySep CD4+ T cell isolation kit. As far as cell numbers permitted, CD4+ T cells from unexposed donors were tested for reactivity against SARS-CoV-2 S and N as well as four spike pools from common cold coronaviruses. Two million PBMCs per well were cultured in IMDM with roughly 5% human AB serum and about 10 IU/ml IL-2. Half of the culture medium was replaced with fresh IL-2-containing medium on days 3 and 7. Each peptide culture condition was generally run in triplicate replicate wells. The leukapheresis product used for the unexposed donors was purchased from a commercial source. PBMCs were isolated from leukapheresis product or whole blood by Ficoll-Paque PLUS gradient centrifugation. The PBMCs went either fresh into the expansion assay or into cryopreservation at -140 degrees C. The QIAamp Micro DNA Kit was used to extract genomic DNA from the CD4+ T cells.

The receptor library was made with the immunoSEQ multiplex PCR assay. The published analysis was carried out like this. During preprocessing, nonproductive sequences were removed, as were CDR3s that did not start with C, did not end with F or W, or were shorter than 7 amino acids. Antigen-specific clonotypes were called with the MANAFEST web app, based on expansion relative to reference and other culture wells. A clone counted as positive if significantly expanded in 2 of 3 replicate wells versus the reference culture at FDR below 0.05. For a clone to be considered positive, significant expansion relative to all other tandem wells and an odds ratio above 5 were also required. CDR3 homology was quantified as pairwise Levenshtein distance, calculated with the stringdist R package after three terminal residues were trimmed from each end. This is the immuneACCESS table as TCRdb keeps it, with only in-frame sequences that have V and J called. A part of the clones is gone; compared with another copy, unresolved V genes explain less than half, and the rest is unexplained. The V and J calls and clone size come from that table; D and trimming were worked out from the DNA. Within this sample are about 26,000 clones, with roughly 66% of them counted one time only. In total, the top ten clones hold roughly a fifth of the sample.

The receptor's source is a human donor in good health. The sequencing sample was made of CD4+ T cells from PBMCs, cultured in vitro. The chain was built from TRBV28 and TRBJ1-1; the D gene lacks a confident call. The DNA sequence follows: TGTGCCAGCAGCTCCGCAACTATCATGAACACTGAAGCTTTCTTT. Protein translation: CASSSATIMNTEAFF. The full variable domain, completed from the reference TRBV28 and TRBJ1-1 proteins outside the CDR3, reads DVKVTQSSRYLVKRTGEKVFLECVQDMDHENMFWYRQDPGLGLRLIYFSYDVKMKEKGDIPEGYSVSREKKERFSLILESASTNQTSMYLCASSSATIMNTEAFFGQGTRLTVV.